These 19 T cell receptor beta chains share one sample of origin, sequenced in a study of T cell responses to AZD1222 COVID-19 vaccine. Some clones are missing from TCRdb's copy, which holds only in-frame ones; the method was immunoSEQ multiplex PCR. The sample consists of 110,000 to 150,000 clones, roughly 88% of them appearing once. This specimen was peripheral blood, taken on day 0 of AZD1222 vaccination. Receptors were obtained from an adult in good health.

J is TRBJ2-2 and V is TRBV19, with D possibly being TRBD1 (5 bases). The CDR3 extends over 14 amino acids. Germline assignment: CDR1 LNHDA and CDR2 SQIVND (reference sequence). Trimming removed 4 bases from V and 4 bases from J, with 10 bases in between. CDR3 protein: CASSSRQRTGELFF. CDR3 DNA sequence: TGTGCCAGTAGTAGTAGACAGCGCACCGGGGAGCTGTTTTTT.

The chain links TRBV5-1 to TRBJ1-2, with D possibly being TRBD1 (5 bases). The V end was cut by 3 bases, the J end by 3 bases, with 21 bases between. This CDR3 spans 17 amino acids. Germline V gene lookup returns CDR1 SGHRS and CDR2 YFSETQ. DNA of the CDR3: TGCGCCAGCAGCTACGATAGTCGGATAGGGGCGGACTATGGCTACACCTTC. It yields the protein CASSYDSRIGADYGYTF.

This clone was recorded a few times. This sequence joins TRBV3-1 (or the pseudogene TRBV3-2) and TRBJ2-2, with 7 bases matching TRBD2. The junction had 5 bases not matched to a gene; V was cut back by 3 bases and J by 4 bases. CDR1 and CDR2 from the germline V gene are LGHDT and YNNKEL (reference sequence). This CDR3 comprises 15 residues. In DNA form, the CDR3 reads TGTGCCAGCAGCCATAGGCGGGAGCCCACCGGGGAGCTGTTTTTT. Residues: CASSHRREPTGELFF.

The rearrangement links TRBV3-1 (or the pseudogene TRBV3-2) to TRBJ2-3; possibly TRBD2 for D (5 bases). The V end was cut by 2 bases, the J end by 3 bases, with 12 bases between. CDR3 length: 15 residues. The germline CDR1 and CDR2 sequences are LGHDT and YNNKEL (reference sequence). The CDR3 sequence is CASSQSPEGTDTQYF. The CDR3 bases are TGTGCCAGCAGCCAATCTCCTGAGGGAACAGATACGCAGTATTTT.

The rearrangement joins TRBV6-5 to TRBJ1-2, with D perhaps matching TRBD1 (5 bases). The CDR3 is 14 residues long. The germline V and J ends were trimmed by 7 bases and 3 bases, with 15 bases remaining between them. The germline gives CDR1 MNHEY, CDR2 SVGAGI. CDR3 in DNA: TGTGCCAGCAATAATGGGGGAATGGACTATGGCTACACCTTC. Residues: CASNNGGMDYGYTF.

The chain couples TRBV28 to TRBJ1-1; D unclear. V was clipped by 6 bases and J by 4 bases, with 21 bases between them. Germline CDR1 MDHEN, CDR2 SYDVKM. The CDR3 is made up of 16 amino acids. The CDR3 protein is CASSPWRRAAGTEAFF. In DNA form, the CDR3 reads TGTGCCAGCAGCCCTTGGAGGAGGGCTGCAGGCACTGAAGCTTTCTTT. Filled out from reference TRBV28 and TRBJ1-1, the complete variable domain reads DVKVTQSSRYLVKRTGEKVFLECVQDMDHENMFWYRQDPGLGLRLIYFSYDVKMKEKGDIPEGYSVSREKKERFSLILESASTNQTSMYLCASSPWRRAAGTEAFFGQGTRLTVV.

Only a few counts were recorded for this clone. This chain links TRBV5-4 with TRBJ1-2; possibly TRBD1 for D (5 bases). Trimming removed 0 bases from V and 8 bases from J, with 11 bases in between. The CDR3 spans 13 residues. Per the germline V gene, CDR1 is SGHNT and CDR2 is YYREEE (reference sequence). The chain's CDR3 is CASSLAGVGGYTF. CDR3 in DNA: TGTGCCAGCAGCTTGGCGGGGGTCGGCGGCTACACCTTC.

This clone was found once. The chain combines TRBV14 with TRBJ2-7, with 7 bases aligning to TRBD2. CDR1 is SGHDN, CDR2 FVKESK, per germline. The CDR3 is 13 residues long. J was trimmed by 7 bases and V by 2 bases; bases with no gene match: 5. CDR3 in amino acids: CASSQIFGGEQYF. DNA of the CDR3: TGTGCCAGCAGCCAAATCTTCGGGGGGGAGCAGTACTTC. The entire variable domain, with the rest obtained from reference TRBV14 and TRBJ2-7, is as follows: EAGVTQFPSHSVIEKGQTVTLRCDPISGHDNLYWYRRVMGKEIKFLLHFVKESKQDESGMPNNRFLAERTGGTYSTLKVQPAELEDSGVYFCASSQIFGGEQYFGPGTRLTVT.

The chain recombines TRBV28 with TRBJ2-5; D remains unclear. Trimming took 7 bases from V and 7 from J, leaving 16 bases between them. The CDR3 totals 13 residues. CDR1 and CDR2 (germline): MDHEN, SYDVKM. CDR3 sequence (DNA): TGTGCCAGCACCTACGGACCCGGGCGGACCCAGTACTTC. It codes for CASTYGPGRTQYF.

This chain connects TRBV9 to TRBJ1-1; no reliable D call. Germline CDR1 is SGDLS and CDR2 is YYNGEE. Trimming removed 0 bases at V and 7 bases at J, with 10 bases between. There are 13 residues in the CDR3. The chain's CDR3 is CASSVATAGEAFF. CDR3 DNA sequence: TGTGCCAGCAGCGTAGCTACGGCAGGTGAAGCTTTCTTT.

V and J are TRBV28 and TRBJ2-7, with 7 bases aligning to TRBD1. Germline-derived CDR1 and CDR2 are MDHEN and SYDVKM. The V segment lost 3 bases and the J segment 4 bases; nucleotides outside the gene matches: 9. The CDR3 extends over 15 amino acids. CDR3 nucleotide sequence: TGTGCCAGCAGTTTGTCGGGGACAGAGAATTACGAGCAGTACTTC. The encoded protein is CASSLSGTENYEQYF.

The chain carries TRBV2 and TRBJ2-7; D is unresolved. The germline gives CDR1 SNHLY, CDR2 FYNNEI. This CDR3 is 10 amino acids long. The V and J ends lost 6 bases and 6 bases respectively, with 6 bases between them. The CDR3 DNA follows: TGTGCCAGCAGGGAGATCGAGCAGTACTTC. Translation: CASREIEQYF.

The J gene is TRBJ1-6, the V gene TRBV4-2; a possible D gene is TRBD1 (6 bases). This CDR3 contains 17 residues. CDR1 and CDR2 (germline): LGHNA, YNFKEQ. V lost 4 bases and J 5 bases, leaving 18 bases between the germline ends. The CDR3 protein is CASSRGAGAADNSPLHF. The DNA for the CDR3 is TGTGCCAGCAGCCGCGGCGCAGGGGCCGCCGATAATTCACCCCTCCACTTT.

This clone has a single count. The CDR3 DNA reads as TGTGCCAGTCTAAGACAGGGCGGTCGCAATCAGCCCCAGCATTTT. Its translation is CASLRQGGRNQPQHF. This chain uses TRBV19 with TRBJ1-5; 7 positions match TRBD1. Germline-derived CDR1 and CDR2 are LNHDA and SQIVND (reference sequence). With 8 bases clipped from V and 2 bases from J, the junction kept 9 bases outside the gene matches. The CDR3 length is 15 residues.

V and J are TRBV4-3 and TRBJ2-1; 9 bases are a match to TRBD1. CDR1 is LGHNA and CDR2 is YSLEER in the germline V gene. This CDR3 contains 15 residues. Germline trimming cut 4 bases from V and 9 bases from J; bases unmatched to any gene: 10. CDR3 sequence (DNA): TGCGCCAGCAGCCGGGCGGGACAGGGATCTGCTGAGCAGTTCTTC. This gives the protein CASSRAGQGSAEQFF.

The V gene is TRBV12-3 or TRBV12-4, the J gene TRBJ1-1; TRBD1 matches at 10 bases. V was pared by 3 bases and J by 11 bases, with 3 bases of the junction left unmatched. This CDR3 is 12 amino acids long. In DNA, the CDR3 is TGTGCCAGCAGTTTGGAGGGACAGGGGGCTTTCTTT. Translated: CASSLEGQGAFF.

The chain links TRBV7-9 to TRBJ1-1; D not resolved. The V and J ends lost 8 bases and 5 bases respectively, with 15 bases between them. CDR1 is SEHNR and CDR2 is FQNEAQ in the germline V gene (reference sequence). CDR3 length: 13 residues. CDR3: CASYETPVTEAFF. Here the CDR3 DNA reads TGTGCCAGCTATGAAACGCCCGTTACTGAAGCTTTCTTT.

The rearrangement joins TRBV7-9 to TRBJ1-2; 7 nucleotides match TRBD1. The CDR3 is 17 residues long. With V trimmed by 5 bases and J by 2 bases, 14 bases remained unmatched. The germline V gene encodes CDR1 SEHNR and CDR2 FQNEAQ (reference sequence). The CDR3 nucleotides are TGTGCCAGCAGCCCTAGGGGGGAGGGACAGAGAAACTATGGCTACACCTTC. Protein product: CASSPRGEGQRNYGYTF.

V gene TRBV15 combines with J gene TRBJ1-1, with 8 bases aligning to TRBD1. The germline V gene encodes CDR1 LNHNV and CDR2 YYDKDF (reference sequence). V trimming: 3 bases; J trimming: 0 bases; junction bases outside the gene matches: 3. This CDR3 is built from 15 residues. The CDR3 spells CATSRADRVNTEAFF. The DNA for the CDR3 is TGTGCCACCAGCAGGGCGGACAGGGTGAACACTGAAGCTTTCTTT. Drawing the rest from reference TRBV15 and TRBJ1-1, the complete variable domain is DAMVIQNPRYQVTQFGKPVTLSCSQTLNHNVMYWYQQKSSQAPKLLFHYYDKDFNNEADTPDNFQSRRPNTSFCFLDIRSPGLGDTAMYLCATSRADRVNTEAFFGQGTRLTVV.